This TCR beta chain emerged from a study of OX40 agonist ivuxolimab in advanced cancers. Overall study: From about 23 to 85 years was the age range, with a mean of roughly 64 years, and over 70% were male. Study results and caveats: By week 6 at 0.1 to 3.0 mg/kg, blood CD4+ and CD8+ T cells had expanded clonally. Also showing low normalized T-cell clonal expansion were some of the nonresponders. Clonal expansion was among the lowest in partial responders at 0.1-3.0 mg/kg, especially CD8+.

Germline V gives CDR1 SGDLS, CDR2 YYNGEE. The length of the CDR3 is 14 residues. V lost 4 bases, J lost 2 bases, and 11 bases lay in between. Concerning this clone: Antigen specificity is unknown.

Sequenced by immunoSEQ multiplex PCR; TCRdb stores in-frame clones only, minus some. The sample holds around 26,000 clones, approximately 80% seen once. This TCR was sampled from an adult with an advanced solid tumor such as melanoma, head and neck, liver or kidney cancer. The J gene is TRBJ2-3, the V gene TRBV9; D is unclear. The specimen was CD4+ or CD8+ T cells sorted from blood, collected in a trial of the OX40 agonist ivuxolimab. The CDR3 DNA reads as TGTGCCAGCAGCCCCAGACCAATCACAGATACGCAGTATTTT. As protein: CASSPRPITDTQYF.